These 6 T cell receptor beta chains were sequenced from one sample in a study of cytomegalovirus exposure and HLA in healthy donors. Sequencing used immunoSEQ multiplex PCR; TCRdb keeps in-frame clones, though not all of them. The sample yields roughly 100,000 clones, roughly nine tenths seen once. The sequencing sample was made of PBMCs. The receptors derive from a woman aged 18-29 years in good health and CMV-seropositive.

V usage is TRBV27 and J usage is TRBJ2-5; 7 bases are a match to TRBD1. CDR3 length equals 15 residues. V lost 8 bases to trimming and J lost 0 bases; unmatched junction nucleotides: 9. CDR1 is MNHEY and CDR2 is SMNVEV in the germline V gene (reference sequence). The CDR3 region has the DNA TGTGCCAGCCGACCCGGGACAGTCAACCAAGAGACCCAGTACTTC. Translation gives CASRPGTVNQETQYF.

The V gene is TRBV27, the J gene TRBJ1-6; 8 nucleotides agree with TRBD1. Germline loops: CDR1 MNHEY, CDR2 SMNVEV (reference sequence). The CDR3 totals 16 residues. The junction had 6 bases not matched to a gene; V was cut back by 6 bases and J by 2 bases. CDR3 DNA sequence: TGTGCCAGCAGAAAAACAGGGGGGGCCTATAATTCACCCCTCCACTTT. It is translated as CASRKTGGAYNSPLHF.

The gene calls are TRBV6-4 and TRBJ1-6; 8 nucleotides line up with TRBD1. The CDR3 runs to 18 residues. Germline loops: CDR1 MRHNA, CDR2 SNTAGT. The ends lost 3 bases at V and 1 base at J; junction bases unmatched: 8. This CDR3 reads CASSEYKDRASYNSPLHF. DNA for the CDR3: TGTGCCAGCAGTGAATACAAGGACAGGGCATCCTATAATTCACCCCTCCACTTT.

The count of this clone is one. This chain connects TRBV19 to TRBJ1-4, with TRBD1 identical over 7 bases. The CDR3 runs to 14 residues. Per the germline V gene, CDR1 is LNHDA and CDR2 is SQIVND (reference sequence). The J segment lost 8 bases and the V segment lost 4 bases, leaving 7 bases of the junction unmatched. CDR3 residues: CASSKDRWEEKLFF. The CDR3 DNA follows: TGTGCCAGTAGTAAGGACAGGTGGGAAGAAAAACTGTTTTTT.

J is TRBJ2-3 and V is TRBV7-9; D gene unclear. The CDR3 runs 14 residues. Germline V gene lookup returns CDR1 SEHNR and CDR2 FQNEAQ (reference sequence). Trimming stripped 2 bases from V and 3 bases from J, with 9 bases between. CDR3 nucleotides: TGTGCCAGCAGCTTATTCGCGTCAACAGATACGCAGTATTTT. Its protein product is CASSLFASTDTQYF.

The V gene is TRBV4-3, the J gene TRBJ1-4; D might be TRBD1 (5 bases). The CDR3 consists of 17 residues. The V end lost 0 bases, the J end lost 5 bases, and 16 bases lay between the germline ends. The germline gives CDR1 LGHNA, CDR2 YSLEER. The DNA for the CDR3 is TGCGCCAGCAGCCAAGATGACAGCCGGGCATCAAATGAAAAACTGTTTTTT. Residues: CASSQDDSRASNEKLFF.